This T cell receptor (beta chain) was obtained from a study of cytomegalovirus exposure and HLA in healthy donors. Across the whole study: The 110 million or so unique TCR beta sequences, from 150 million to 200 million T cells, were found by an earlier analysis.

Overall study results and limits: Follow-up analysis found HLA locus-dependent TCR association rates, highest for DRB1 and lowest for HLA-C. Most CMV-associated TCR beta chains were later found to appear HLA-restricted.

CDR3 length: 13 amino acids. Germline V gives CDR1 MGHRA, CDR2 YSYEKL. V was cut by 0 bases and J by 7 bases, with 7 bases left in between. Primers included in the PCR were 60 Vbeta and 13 Jbeta primers. Using immunoSEQ multiplex PCR, the repertoire was profiled, and TCRdb retains in-frame clones only, with some absent. The sample lists around 150,000 clones; roughly 79% were seen once. A remark on this clone: Its antigen is unidentified.

The sample consisted of PBMCs. V is TRBV4-1 and J is TRBJ1-5; D unclear. The sequence was collected from a man aged 50 to 59 in good health and CMV-seropositive. The CDR3 nucleotides read TGCGCCAGCAGCCAAGACAGCGGACAGCCCCAGCATTTT. Its translation is CASSQDSGQPQHF.